A selection of T cell receptor beta chains follows, all from one sample in a study of coeliac disease. The table came from immunoSEQ multiplex PCR; TCRdb's copy has only in-frame clones and leaves some out. The sample lists several thousand clones, about four fifths occurring once. Sequenced: lamina propria lymphocytes from the gut. These receptors originate from a woman aged 18-35 years with active celiac disease. CDR3s include the opening cysteine and the closing phenylalanine or tryptophan. Fields, in order: J gene, clone size, V gene, D gene, CDR3 DNA, CDR3 protein. The D gene is left open where the match is weak. Size is stated for part of the rows, as once, few or many counts, or as a class when the clone is expanded.

>TRBJ2-7|.|TRBV7-9|TRBD2
TGTGCCAGCAGTGGTCAGGGGGCTCAGCGGGGGGGCCCCTACGAGCAGTACTTC
CASSGQGAQRGGPYEQYF
>TRBJ2-5|.|TRBV5-1|.
TGCGCCAGCAGCTTGGATACGGGAGAGGAGGAGACCCAGTACTTC
CASSLDTGEEETQYF
>TRBJ2-7|.|TRBV9|TRBD2
TGTGCCAGCAGCGTCCACCCTGCGACTAGCGGGGGGCTCTACGAGCAGTACTTC
CASSVHPATSGGLYEQYF
>TRBJ2-1|.|TRBV28|.
TGTGCCAGCAGCGTCTACGCACCACGGGGGAATGAGCAGTTCTTC
CASSVYAPRGNEQFF
>TRBJ1-1|.|TRBV10-2|.
TGCGCCAGCCAGGGGCTCCGGAACACTGAAGCTTTCTTT
CASQGLRNTEAFF
>TRBJ2-1|.|TRBV11-2|TRBD2
TGTGCCAGCAGCACCAGAACCGGGACGGGAGGCCATGAGCAGTTCTTC
CASSTRTGTGGHEQFF
>TRBJ2-5|.|TRBV4-2|TRBD1
TGTGCCAGCAGCCGAGAAGGACAGGGTGAGACCCAGTACTTC
CASSREGQGETQYF
>TRBJ1-4|.|TRBV5-1|.
TGCGCCAGCAGCTTGGCCGGGATGAATGAAAAACTGTTTTTT
CASSLAGMNEKLFF
>TRBJ1-4|few|TRBV7-9|.
TGTGCCAGCAGCTCCACTTCCTTTGCAACTAATGAAAAACTGTTTTTT
CASSSTSFATNEKLFF
>TRBJ2-5|.|TRBV9|.
TGTGCCAGCAGGGGGGGAGGAGCCTTTGGGACCCAGTACTTC
CASRGGGAFGTQYF
>TRBJ2-3|few|TRBV4-2|TRBD2
TGTGCCAGCAGCCAAGATTGGGCGGGGGGCACAGATACGCAGTATTTT
CASSQDWAGGTDTQYF
>TRBJ2-5|.|TRBV6-5|.
TGTGCCAGCAGTGCTTCCGGGGTAGAGACCCAGTACTTC
CASSASGVETQYF
>TRBJ1-1|.|TRBV14|.
TGTGCCAGCAGCCTACAGGGTGGAGGTGAAGCTTTCTTT
CASSLQGGGEAFF
>TRBJ2-7|.|TRBV11-3|.
TGTGCCAGCAGCTTAGGTGGCACAGGGAGCTCCTACGAGCAGTACTTC
CASSLGGTGSSYEQYF
>TRBJ1-2|.|TRBV4-3|.
TGCGCCAGCAGCCGCCGATCCGGACAGACCAGTAACTATGGCTACACCTTC
CASSRRSGQTSNYGYTF
>TRBJ2-5|.|TRBV4-1|TRBD2
TGCGCCAGCAGCCCGGGAGGCAGCGGGGGGATAAACCAAGAGACCCAGTACTTC
CASSPGGSGGINQETQYF
>TRBJ2-6|few|TRBV6-1|.
TGTGCCAGCAGTGGGGCGGGGACTGGGGCCAACGTCCTGACTTTC
CASSGAGTGANVLTF
>TRBJ1-1|.|TRBV2|.
TGTGCCAGCAGCGAGGGGCCAGGGAGGCCTGAAGCTTTCTTT
CASSEGPGRPEAFF
>TRBJ2-3|.|TRBV28|TRBD2
TGTGCCAGCAGTTTCGTAGCGGGGACAGATACGCAGTATTTT
CASSFVAGTDTQYF
>TRBJ2-7|once|TRBV4-2|TRBD2
TGTGCCAGCAGCCGAGAATCGGGACTAGCGGGTTACGAGCAGTACTTC
CASSRESGLAGYEQYF
>TRBJ2-3|.|TRBV5-1|.
TGCGCCAGCAGCTCCCCAGAGGCAAATACGCAGTATTTT
CASSSPEANTQYF
>TRBJ1-2|few|TRBV9|.
TGTGCCAGCAGCCCGGGGGGGCTGGGGCAGGGCTATGGCTACACCTTC
CASSPGGLGQGYGYTF
>TRBJ1-4|.|TRBV11-2|.
TGTGCCAGCAGCCCCTTTACGGCTAATGAAAAACTGTTTTTT
CASSPFTANEKLFF
>TRBJ2-1|once|TRBV10-3|TRBD2
TGTGCCATCAGCGATCTTGGGACTAGCAGAGCAATGAATGAGCAGTTCTTC
CAISDLGTSRAMNEQFF
>TRBJ2-1|.|TRBV2|TRBD2
TGTGCCAGCCAAGGCGGGAGGGGGAACAATGAGCAGTTCTTC
CASQGGRGNNEQFF
>TRBJ2-7|.|TRBV10-1|.
TGCGCCAGCAGTGAGTCGTACGGGTCCGAGCAGTACTTC
CASSESYGSEQYF
>TRBJ2-2|few|TRBV7-8|TRBD1
TGTGCCAGCAGAGAACAGGGGGCGCAGGACACCGGGGAGCTGTTTTTT
CASREQGAQDTGELFF